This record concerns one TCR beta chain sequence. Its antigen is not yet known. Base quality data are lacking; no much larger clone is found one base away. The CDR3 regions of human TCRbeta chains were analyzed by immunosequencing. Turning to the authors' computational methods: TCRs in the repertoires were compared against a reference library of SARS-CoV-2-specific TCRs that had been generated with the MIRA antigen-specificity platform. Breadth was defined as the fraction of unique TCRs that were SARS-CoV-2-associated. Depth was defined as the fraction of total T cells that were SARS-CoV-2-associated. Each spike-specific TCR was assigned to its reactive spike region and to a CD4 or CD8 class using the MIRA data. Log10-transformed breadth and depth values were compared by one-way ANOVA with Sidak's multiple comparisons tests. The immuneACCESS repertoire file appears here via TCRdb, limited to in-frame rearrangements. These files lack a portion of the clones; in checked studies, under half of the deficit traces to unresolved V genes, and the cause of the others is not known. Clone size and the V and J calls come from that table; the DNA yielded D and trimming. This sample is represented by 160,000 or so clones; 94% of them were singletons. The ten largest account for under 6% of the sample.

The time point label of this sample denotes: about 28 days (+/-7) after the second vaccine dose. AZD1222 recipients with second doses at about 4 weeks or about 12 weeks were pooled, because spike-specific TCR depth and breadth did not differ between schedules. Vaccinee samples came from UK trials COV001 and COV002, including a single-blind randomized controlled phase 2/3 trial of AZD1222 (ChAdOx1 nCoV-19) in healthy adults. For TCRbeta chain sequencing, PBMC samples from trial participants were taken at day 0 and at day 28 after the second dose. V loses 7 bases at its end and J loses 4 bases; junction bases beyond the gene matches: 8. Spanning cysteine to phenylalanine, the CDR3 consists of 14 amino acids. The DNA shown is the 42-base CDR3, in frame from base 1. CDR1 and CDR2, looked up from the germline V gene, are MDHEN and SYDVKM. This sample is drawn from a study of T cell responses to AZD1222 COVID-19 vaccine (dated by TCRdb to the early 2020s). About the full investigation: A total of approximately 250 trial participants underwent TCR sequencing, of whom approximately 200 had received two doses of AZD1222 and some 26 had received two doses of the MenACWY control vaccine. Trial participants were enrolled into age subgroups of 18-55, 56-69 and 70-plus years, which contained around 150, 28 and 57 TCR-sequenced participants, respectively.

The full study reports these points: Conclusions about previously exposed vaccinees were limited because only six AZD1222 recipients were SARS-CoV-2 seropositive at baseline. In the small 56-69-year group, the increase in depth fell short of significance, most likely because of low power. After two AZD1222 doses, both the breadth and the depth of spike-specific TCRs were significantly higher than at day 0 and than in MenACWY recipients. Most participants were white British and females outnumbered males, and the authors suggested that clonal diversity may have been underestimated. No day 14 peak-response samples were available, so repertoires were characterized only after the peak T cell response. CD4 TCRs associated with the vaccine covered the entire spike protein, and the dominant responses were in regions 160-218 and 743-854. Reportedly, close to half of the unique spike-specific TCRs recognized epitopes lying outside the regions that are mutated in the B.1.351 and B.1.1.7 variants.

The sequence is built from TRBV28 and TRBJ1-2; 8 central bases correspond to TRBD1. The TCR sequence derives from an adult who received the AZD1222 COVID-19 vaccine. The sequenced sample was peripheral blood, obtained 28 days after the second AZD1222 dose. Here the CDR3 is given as CASITPTGAYGYTF. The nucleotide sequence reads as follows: TGTGCCAGCATCACTCCGACAGGGGCCTATGGCTACACCTTC.